This TCR beta chain was sequenced during a study of vaccination and CD4 T cells after COVID-19. General observations from the study: The rise in median SARS-CoV-2-reactive clonotypes, from around 19 to 38, was not significant.

MiXCR was run by TCRdb on the PCR reads, yielding one entry per CDR3 protein. The table lists 28,000 or so distinct CDR3 sequences, approximately 53% of them singletons. Germline CDR1 is LNHNV and CDR2 is YYDKDF (reference sequence). Trimming removed 1 base from V and 1 base from J, with 12 bases in between. The CDR3 runs to 16 residues. Concerning this clonotype itself: Its specificity is not known.

Time point reported: late sampling 161 to 241 days after vaccination in a few convalescent patients. Recorded positive PCR dates fall between March and December 2020, preceding US Alpha, Beta and Delta variants. This chain uses TRBV15 with TRBJ2-3; tentative D call: TRBD2 (6 bases). This sequence was found in a human donor who had recovered from COVID-19. Specimen: CD4+ T cells from blood, collected about 7 months after SARS-CoV-2 vaccination. The CDR3 sequence is CATSRVAGTRTDTQYF. Here the CDR3 DNA reads TGTGCCACCAGCAGAGTTGCCGGGACTCGCACAGATACGCAGTATTTT.